This TCR beta chain was recorded in a study of blood T cells in healthy people across ages. Peripheral blood, 9.5 to 10 milliliters per donor, was collected. Combining a sample-barcoded 5' primer with a J-beta primer mix, a second PCR ran for roughly 6 to 12 cycles. Via MiXCR, TCRdb re-called the 5' RACE reads, giving one row per CDR3 protein. Of 650,000 to 1,000,000 distinct CDR3 sequences listed, 35% to 40% were seen once; the top ten hold 10% to 15%. Material: blood. The sequence came from a man aged 18 to 35 in good health.

CDR3 sequence (DNA): TGTGCCAGCAGTTTACCGCCCCCAGGGGACTACACAGATACGCAGTATTTT. It specifies CASSLPPPGDYTDTQYF. V gene TRBV28 combines with J gene TRBJ2-3, with a tentative D call TRBD2 (7 bases). V lost 2 bases and J 2 bases, leaving 17 bases between the germline ends. Germline assignment: CDR1 MDHEN and CDR2 SYDVKM. This CDR3 region has 17 residues.